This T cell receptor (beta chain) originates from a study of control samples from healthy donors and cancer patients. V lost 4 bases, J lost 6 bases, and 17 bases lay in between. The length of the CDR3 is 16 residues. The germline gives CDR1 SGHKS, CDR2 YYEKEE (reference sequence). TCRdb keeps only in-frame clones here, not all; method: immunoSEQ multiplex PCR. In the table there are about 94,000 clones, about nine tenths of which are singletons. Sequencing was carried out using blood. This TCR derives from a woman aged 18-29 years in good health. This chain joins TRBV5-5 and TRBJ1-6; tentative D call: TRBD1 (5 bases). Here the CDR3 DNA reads TGTGCCAGCAGCCCCAGACAGTTTCTTAGTAATTCACCCCTCCACTTT. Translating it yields CASSPRQFLSNSPLHF.